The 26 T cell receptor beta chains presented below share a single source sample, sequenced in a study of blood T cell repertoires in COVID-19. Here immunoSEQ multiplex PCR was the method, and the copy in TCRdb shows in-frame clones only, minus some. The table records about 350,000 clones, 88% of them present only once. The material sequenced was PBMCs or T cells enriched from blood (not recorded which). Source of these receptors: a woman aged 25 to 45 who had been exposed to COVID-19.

The CDR3 loop reads CASSLAGADTGELFF. The CDR3 bases are TGCGCCAGCAGCTTGGCAGGGGCGGACACCGGGGAGCTGTTTTTT. V usage is TRBV5-1 and J usage is TRBJ2-2; weak D call: TRBD1 (6 bases). From germline, CDR1 is SGHRS and CDR2 YFSETQ. The CDR3 covers 15 residues. The V end was cut by 0 bases, the J end by 3 bases, with 9 bases between.

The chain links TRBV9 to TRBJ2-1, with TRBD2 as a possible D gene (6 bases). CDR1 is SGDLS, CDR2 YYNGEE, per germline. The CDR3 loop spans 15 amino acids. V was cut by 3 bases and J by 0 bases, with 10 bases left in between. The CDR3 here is CASSGRESSYNEQFF. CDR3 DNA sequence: TGTGCCAGCAGCGGCCGGGAGAGCTCCTACAATGAGCAGTTCTTC.

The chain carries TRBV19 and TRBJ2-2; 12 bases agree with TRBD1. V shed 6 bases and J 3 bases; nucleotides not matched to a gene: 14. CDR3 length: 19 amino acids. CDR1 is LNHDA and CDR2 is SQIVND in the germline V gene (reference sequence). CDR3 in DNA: TGTGCCAGTAGACTGATCATTATGGGACAGGGGGCGTACACCGGGGAGCTGTTTTTT. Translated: CASRLIIMGQGAYTGELFF.

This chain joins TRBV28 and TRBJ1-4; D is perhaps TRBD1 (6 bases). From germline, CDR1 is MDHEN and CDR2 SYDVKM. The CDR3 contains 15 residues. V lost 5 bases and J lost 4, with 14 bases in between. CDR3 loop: CASSLSTGHNEKLFF. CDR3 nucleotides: TGTGCCAGCAGTCTATCGACAGGTCATAATGAAAAACTGTTTTTT.

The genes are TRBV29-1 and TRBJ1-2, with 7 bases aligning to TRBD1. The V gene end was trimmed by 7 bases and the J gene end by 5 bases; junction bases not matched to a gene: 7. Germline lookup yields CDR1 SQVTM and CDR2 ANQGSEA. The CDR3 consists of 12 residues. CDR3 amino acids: CSAAWTGYGYTF. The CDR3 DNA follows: TGCAGCGCCGCTTGGACAGGATATGGCTACACCTTC. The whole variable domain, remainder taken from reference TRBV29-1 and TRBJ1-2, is SAVISQKPSRDICQRGTSLTIQCQVDSQVTMMFWYRQQPGQSLTLIATANQGSEATYESGFVIDKFPISRPNLTFSTLTVSNMSPEDSSIYLCSAAWTGYGYTFGSGTRLTVV.

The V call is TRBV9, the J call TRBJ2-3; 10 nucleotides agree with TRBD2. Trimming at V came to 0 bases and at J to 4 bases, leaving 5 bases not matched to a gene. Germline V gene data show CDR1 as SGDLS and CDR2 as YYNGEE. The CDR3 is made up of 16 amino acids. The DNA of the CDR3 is TGTGCCAGCAGCGTAGGGGGACTAGCGCGGGCAGATACGCAGTATTTT. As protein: CASSVGGLARADTQYF.

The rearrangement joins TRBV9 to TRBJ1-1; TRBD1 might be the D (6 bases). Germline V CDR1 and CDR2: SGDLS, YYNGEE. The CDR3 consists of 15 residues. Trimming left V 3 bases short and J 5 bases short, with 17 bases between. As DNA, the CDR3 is TGTGCCAGCAGCGCGGCGGACAGTCTGGGGACTGAAGCTTTCTTT. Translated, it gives CASSAADSLGTEAFF.

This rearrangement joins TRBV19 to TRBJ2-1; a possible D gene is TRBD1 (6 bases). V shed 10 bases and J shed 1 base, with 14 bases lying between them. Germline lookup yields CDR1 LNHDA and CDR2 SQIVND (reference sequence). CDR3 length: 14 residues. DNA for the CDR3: TGTGCCACTACAACAGGGAATTCCTACAATGAGCAGTTCTTC. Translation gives CATTTGNSYNEQFF.

The CDR3 loop is CASSPSWSVSKNIQYF. The CDR3 DNA reads as TGTGCCAGCAGCCCTAGCTGGAGTGTATCCAAAAACATTCAGTACTTC. The chain recombines TRBV7-9 with TRBJ2-4, with D possibly matching TRBD2 (5 bases). V lost 5 bases and J 2 bases, leaving 16 bases between the germline ends. Germline V gene lookup returns CDR1 SEHNR and CDR2 FQNEAQ (reference sequence). The CDR3 spans 16 residues.

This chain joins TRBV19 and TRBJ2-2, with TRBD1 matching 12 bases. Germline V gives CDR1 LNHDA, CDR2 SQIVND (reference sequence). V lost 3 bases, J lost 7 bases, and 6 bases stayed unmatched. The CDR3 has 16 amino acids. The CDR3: CASSMGQGARIGELFF. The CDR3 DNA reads TGTGCCAGTAGTATGGGACAGGGGGCTCGGATCGGGGAGCTGTTTTTT. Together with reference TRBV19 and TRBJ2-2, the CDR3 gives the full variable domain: DGGITQSPKYLFRKEGQNVTLSCEQNLNHDAMYWYRQDPGQGLRLIYYSQIVNDFQKGDIAEGYSVSREKKESFPLTVTSAQKNPTAFYLCASSMGQGARIGELFFGEGSRLTVL.

The CDR3 region is CASASAGGGGPQHF. The CDR3 DNA reads as TGTGCCAGCGCATCGGCTGGGGGAGGGGGGCCCCAGCATTTT. The V call is TRBV3-1 (or the pseudogene TRBV3-2), the J call TRBJ1-5; the D gene is possibly TRBD1 (6 bases). In germline, CDR1 is LGHDT, CDR2 YNNKEL (reference sequence). CDR3 length: 14 amino acids. Trimming removed 8 bases from V and 9 bases from J, with 20 bases in between.

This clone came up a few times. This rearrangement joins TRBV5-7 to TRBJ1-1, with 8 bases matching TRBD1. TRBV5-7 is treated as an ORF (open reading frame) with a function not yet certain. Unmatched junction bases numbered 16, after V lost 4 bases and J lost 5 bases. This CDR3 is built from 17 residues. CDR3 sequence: CASSVRSRDRRNTEAFF. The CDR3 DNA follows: TGTGCCAGCAGCGTGAGGTCACGGGACAGGAGGAATACTGAAGCTTTCTTT.

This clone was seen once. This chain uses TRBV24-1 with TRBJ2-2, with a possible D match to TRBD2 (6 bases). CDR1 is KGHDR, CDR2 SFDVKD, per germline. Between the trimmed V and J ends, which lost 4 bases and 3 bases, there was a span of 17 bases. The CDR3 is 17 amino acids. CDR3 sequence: CATSDPRESMDTGELFF. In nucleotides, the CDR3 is TGTGCCACCAGTGACCCGCGGGAAAGCATGGACACCGGGGAGCTGTTTTTT.

The CDR3 sequence: CASSPDLAGGAYNEQFF. The DNA of the CDR3 is TGTGCCAGCAGCCCGGATCTAGCGGGAGGAGCCTACAATGAGCAGTTCTTC. This chain connects TRBV4-2 to TRBJ2-1; 11 bases fit TRBD2. The CDR3 length is 17 residues. Per the germline V gene, CDR1 is LGHNA and CDR2 is YNFKEQ. V lost 4 bases to trimming and J lost 2 bases; unmatched junction nucleotides: 7.

The CDR3 nucleotides are TGTGCCAGCAGTTATGCGGGTCCCGGGGAGCAGTACTTC. Translated, it gives CASSYAGPGEQYF. The chain carries TRBV28 and TRBJ2-7; a possible D gene is TRBD2 (5 bases). The CDR3 is 13 residues long. Trimming stripped 4 bases from V and 7 bases from J, with 14 bases between. Germline CDR1 MDHEN, CDR2 SYDVKM.

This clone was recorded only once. The CDR3 sequence: CASSYTLNTEAFF. Here the CDR3 DNA reads TGTGCCAGCAGTTACACACTGAACACTGAAGCTTTCTTT. The V call is TRBV6-2 or TRBV6-3, the J call TRBJ1-1, with D uncertain. From germline, CDR1 is MNHEY and CDR2 SVGEGT. Trimming took off 2 bases at V and 0 bases at J, with 4 bases between the two ends. The CDR3 runs to 13 residues.

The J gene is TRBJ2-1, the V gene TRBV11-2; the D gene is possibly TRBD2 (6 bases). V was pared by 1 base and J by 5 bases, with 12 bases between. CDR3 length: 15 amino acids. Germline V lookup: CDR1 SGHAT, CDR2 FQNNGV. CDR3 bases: TGTGCCAGCAGCTTAGCAGCTAGCGCCAACAATGAGCAGTTCTTC. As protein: CASSLAASANNEQFF.

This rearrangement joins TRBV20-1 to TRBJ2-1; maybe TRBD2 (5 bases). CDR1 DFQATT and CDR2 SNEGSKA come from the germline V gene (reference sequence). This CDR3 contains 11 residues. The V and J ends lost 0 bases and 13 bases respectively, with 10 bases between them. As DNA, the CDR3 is TGCAGTGCTAGAGATCGGCTAGCCCAGTTCTTC. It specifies CSARDRLAQFF.

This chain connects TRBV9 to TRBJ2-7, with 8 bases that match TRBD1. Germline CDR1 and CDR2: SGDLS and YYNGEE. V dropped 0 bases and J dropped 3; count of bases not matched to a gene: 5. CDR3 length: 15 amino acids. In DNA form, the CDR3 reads TGTGCCAGCAGCGTAGTGGCAGGGGGCAGCTACGAGCAGTACTTC. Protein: CASSVVAGGSYEQYF. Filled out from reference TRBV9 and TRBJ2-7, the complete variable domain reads DSGVTQTPKHLITATGQRVTLRCSPRSGDLSVYWYQQSLDQGLQFLIQYYNGEERAKGNILERFSAQQFPDLHSELNLSSLELGDSALYFCASSVVAGGSYEQYFGPGTRLTVT.

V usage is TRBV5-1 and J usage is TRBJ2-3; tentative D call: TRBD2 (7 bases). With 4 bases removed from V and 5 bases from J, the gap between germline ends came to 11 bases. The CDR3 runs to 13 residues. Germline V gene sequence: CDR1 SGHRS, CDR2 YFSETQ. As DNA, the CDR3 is TGCGCCAGCAGCGTAGGGGGGGAAGATACGCAGTATTTT. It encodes CASSVGGEDTQYF. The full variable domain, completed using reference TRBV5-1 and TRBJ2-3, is KAGVTQTPRYLIKTRGQQVTLSCSPISGHRSVSWYQQTPGQGLQFLFEYFSETQRNKGNFPGRFSGRQFSNSRSEMNVSTLELGDSALYLCASSVGGEDTQYFGPGTRLTVL.

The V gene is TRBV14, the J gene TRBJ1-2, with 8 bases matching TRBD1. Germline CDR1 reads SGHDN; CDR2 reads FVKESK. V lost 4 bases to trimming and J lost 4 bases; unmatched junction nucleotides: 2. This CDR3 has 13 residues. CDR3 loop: CASSRGQAYGYTF. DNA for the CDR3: TGTGCCAGCAGCCGGGGACAGGCCTATGGCTACACCTTC.

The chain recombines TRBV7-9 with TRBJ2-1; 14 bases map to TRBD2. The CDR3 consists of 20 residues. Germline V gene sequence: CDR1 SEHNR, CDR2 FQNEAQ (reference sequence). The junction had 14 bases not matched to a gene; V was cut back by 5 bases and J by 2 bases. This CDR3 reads CASSTPETSGRANPYNEQFF. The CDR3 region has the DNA TGTGCCAGCAGCACTCCTGAGACTAGCGGGAGGGCCAATCCCTACAATGAGCAGTTCTTC. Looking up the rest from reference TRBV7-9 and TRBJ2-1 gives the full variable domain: DTGVSQNPRHKITKRGQNVTFRCDPISEHNRLYWYRQTLGQGPEFLTYFQNEAQLEKSRLLSDRFSAERPKGSFSTLEIQRTEQGDSAMYLCASSTPETSGRANPYNEQFFGPGTRLTVL.

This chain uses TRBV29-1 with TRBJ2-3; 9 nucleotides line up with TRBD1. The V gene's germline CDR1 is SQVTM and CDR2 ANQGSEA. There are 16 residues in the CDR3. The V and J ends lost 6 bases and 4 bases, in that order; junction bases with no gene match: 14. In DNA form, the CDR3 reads TGCAGCGTCGCCAGTCGGACAGGGGTCTTGCCAGATACGCAGTATTTT. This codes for CSVASRTGVLPDTQYF.

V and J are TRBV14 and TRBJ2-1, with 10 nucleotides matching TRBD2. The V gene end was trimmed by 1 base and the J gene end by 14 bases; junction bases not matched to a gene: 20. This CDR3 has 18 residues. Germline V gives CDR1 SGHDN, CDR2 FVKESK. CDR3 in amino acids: CASSQGVIDTGLAIRKFF. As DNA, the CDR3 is TGTGCCAGCAGCCAAGGTGTCATAGACACGGGACTAGCGATAAGGAAGTTCTTC.

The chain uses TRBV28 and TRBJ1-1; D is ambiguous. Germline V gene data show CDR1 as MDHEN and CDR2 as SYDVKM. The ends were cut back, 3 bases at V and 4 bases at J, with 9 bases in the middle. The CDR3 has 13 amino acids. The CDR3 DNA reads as TGTGCCAGCAGTTTCCCGGGTGTCACTGAAGCTTTCTTT. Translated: CASSFPGVTEAFF.

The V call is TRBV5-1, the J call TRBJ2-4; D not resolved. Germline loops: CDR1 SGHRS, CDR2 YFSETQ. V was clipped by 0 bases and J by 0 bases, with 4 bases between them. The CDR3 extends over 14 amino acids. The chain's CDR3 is CASSLGLAKNIQYF. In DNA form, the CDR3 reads TGCGCCAGCAGCTTGGGACTAGCCAAAAACATTCAGTACTTC.